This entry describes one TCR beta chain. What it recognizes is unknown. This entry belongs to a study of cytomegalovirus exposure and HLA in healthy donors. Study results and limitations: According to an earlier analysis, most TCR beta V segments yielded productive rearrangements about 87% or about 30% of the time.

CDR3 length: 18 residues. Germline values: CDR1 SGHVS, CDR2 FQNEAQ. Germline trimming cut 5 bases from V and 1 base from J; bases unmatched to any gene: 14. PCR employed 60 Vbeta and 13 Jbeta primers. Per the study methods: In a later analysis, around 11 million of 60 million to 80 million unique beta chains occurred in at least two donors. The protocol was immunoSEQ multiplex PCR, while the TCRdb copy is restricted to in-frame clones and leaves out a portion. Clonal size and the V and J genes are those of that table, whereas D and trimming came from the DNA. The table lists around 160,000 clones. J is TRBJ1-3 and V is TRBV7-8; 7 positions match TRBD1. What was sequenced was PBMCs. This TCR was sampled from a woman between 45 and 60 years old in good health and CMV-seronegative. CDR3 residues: CASSLPRQGLTSGNTIYF. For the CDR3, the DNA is TGTGCCAGCAGCCTGCCTCGACAGGGCCTTACTTCTGGAAACACCATATATTTT.